One sample yielded the 14 T cell receptor beta chains listed below, sequenced in a study of CD8 T cell repertoires and HIV-1 epitope variants (dated by TCRdb to the early 2020s). Which antigens these TCRs recognize remains unknown. The protocol used for the library was the immunoSEQ multiplex PCR assay. TCRdb carries this immuneACCESS record with in-frame sequences only. Its versions omit some clonotypes, under half of them owing to an unresolved V gene in the studies checked, with the rest unexplained. The sample yields under 6,500 clones; about 71% were counted once. The top ten clones comprise roughly 43% of the sample. Sequencing was performed on cultured CD8+ T cells derived from PBMCs. These receptor sequences come from a male donor with HIV.

J is TRBJ2-3 and V is TRBV19, with TRBD1 matching over 8 bases. The CDR3 extends over 15 amino acids. Germline V gene sequence: CDR1 LNHDA, CDR2 SQIVND (reference sequence). The ends lost 6 bases at V and 4 bases at J; junction bases unmatched: 9. This CDR3 reads CASRASGGVSDTQYF. The CDR3 DNA reads TGTGCCAGTAGGGCCTCAGGGGGCGTCTCAGATACGCAGTATTTT.

A few counts support this clone. V gene TRBV27 combines with J gene TRBJ2-1; 9 positions agree with TRBD2. The junction had 3 bases not matched to a gene; V was cut back by 6 bases and J by 6 bases. CDR3 length: 13 residues. CDR1 and CDR2 from the germline V gene are MNHEY and SMNVEV (reference sequence). The CDR3 DNA reads TGTGCCAGCAGCCTTAGCGGGAGCAATGAGCAGTTCTTC. Translating gives CASSLSGSNEQFF.

By proportion, this clone is large. The rearrangement uses TRBV10-3 and TRBJ2-7, with a possible D match to TRBD2 (6 bases). The CDR3 is 13 amino acids. Trimming stripped 10 bases from V and 4 bases from J, with 17 bases between. The germline gives CDR1 ENHRY, CDR2 SYGVKD. In nucleotides, the CDR3 is TGTGCCACCCTAGGGGACTCTACTTACGAGCAGTACTTC. Its translation: CATLGDSTYEQYF.

This clone was recorded a few times. The V and J genes are TRBV7-9 and TRBJ2-2; weak D call: TRBD1 (5 bases). The CDR3 runs 16 residues. Trimming pared 5 bases from V and 3 bases from J, leaving 16 bases between. Per germline, CDR1 SEHNR and CDR2 FQNEAQ (reference sequence). CDR3 bases: TGTGCCAGCAGCCACATTAAGGGGCGCGACACCGGGGAGCTGTTTTTT. This codes for CASSHIKGRDTGELFF. Full variable domain (remainder filled in from reference TRBV7-9 and TRBJ2-2): DTGVSQNPRHKITKRGQNVTFRCDPISEHNRLYWYRQTLGQGPEFLTYFQNEAQLEKSRLLSDRFSAERPKGSFSTLEIQRTEQGDSAMYLCASSHIKGRDTGELFFGEGSRLTVL.

Only a few counts were recorded for this clone. V gene TRBV9 combines with J gene TRBJ2-7, with D perhaps matching TRBD1 or TRBD2 (5 bases each). In germline, CDR1 is SGDLS, CDR2 YYNGEE. The CDR3 extends over 14 amino acids. With 4 bases removed from V and 5 bases from J, the gap between germline ends came to 16 bases. The DNA of the CDR3 is TGTGCCAGCAGCCCCCAGGGACGAGGGGACGAGCAGTACTTC. Protein product: CASSPQGRGDEQYF.

The J gene is TRBJ2-2, the V gene TRBV7-3; D not resolved. V was trimmed by 0 bases and J by 2 bases, leaving 7 bases between them. CDR1 and CDR2 from the germline V gene are SGHTA and FQGTGA. CDR3 length: 15 residues. In DNA, the CDR3 is TGTGCCAGCAGCTTAACGGGAACAAACACCGGGGAGCTGTTTTTT. Translated: CASSLTGTNTGELFF.

This clone has a handful of counts. The genes are TRBV27 and TRBJ2-2, with 11 bases identical to TRBD1. V lost 3 bases to trimming and J lost 7 bases; unmatched junction nucleotides: 7. CDR1 is MNHEY and CDR2 is SMNVEV in the germline V gene (reference sequence). The CDR3 contains 16 residues. In DNA form, the CDR3 reads TGTGCCAGCAGTTTCGGTGGGACAGGGGGGAGCGGGGAGCTGTTTTTT. Its protein is CASSFGGTGGSGELFF.

V is TRBV5-6 and J is TRBJ1-2; the D is unclear. CDR1 is SGHDT and CDR2 is YYEEEE in the germline V gene. Trimming took off 5 bases at V and 4 bases at J, with 15 bases between the two ends. The CDR3 length is 14 residues. CDR3 in DNA: TGTGCCAGCAGGCCTGAGGCCCCGATCTATGGCTACACCTTC. As protein: CASRPEAPIYGYTF. The variable domain in full, completed from reference TRBV5-6 and TRBJ1-2, reads DAGVTQSPTHLIKTRGQQVTLRCSPKSGHDTVSWYQQALGQGPQFIFQYYEEEERQRGNFPDRFSGHQFPNYSSELNVNALLLGDSALYLCASRPEAPIYGYTFGSGTRLTVV.

A few counts support this clone. V usage is TRBV29-1 and J usage is TRBJ1-2; 9 positions match TRBD1. Germline lookup yields CDR1 SQVTM and CDR2 ANQGSEA. V lost 6 bases and J lost 2; bases outside the gene matches: 7. This CDR3 has 14 amino acids. In nucleotides, the CDR3 is TGCAGCGTCCTGTCCGGGACAGGGAACTATGGCTACACCTTC. Amino acid sequence: CSVLSGTGNYGYTF.

The chain combines TRBV6-5 with TRBJ1-5, with 8 bases lining up with TRBD1. The V and J ends lost 10 bases and 2 bases, in that order; junction bases with no gene match: 7. CDR1 MNHEY and CDR2 SVGAGI come from the germline V gene. This CDR3 contains 14 residues. The CDR3 nucleotides are TGTGCCACATCAGGGGGCGTTCGCAATCAGCCCCAGCATTTT. This encodes CATSGGVRNQPQHF.

The rearrangement joins TRBV5-1 to TRBJ1-5; the match to TRBD1 covers 10 bases. CDR1 and CDR2 (germline): SGHRS, YFSETQ. The CDR3 is 15 residues long. Unmatched junction bases numbered 4, after V lost 0 bases and J lost 7 bases. CDR3 amino acids: CASSLEGTGAQPQHF. The CDR3 bases are TGCGCCAGCAGCTTGGAGGGGACAGGGGCCCAGCCCCAGCATTTT.

The chain employs TRBV5-1 and TRBJ2-3; weak D call: TRBD2 (6 bases). Germline V CDR1 and CDR2: SGHRS, YFSETQ. The CDR3 length is 16 residues. The ends were cut back, 3 bases at V and 6 bases at J, with 20 bases in the middle. The CDR3 region has the DNA TGCGCCAGCAGCTCGGGACTTCTGGGCCATGGGGATACGCAGTATTTT. Translated: CASSSGLLGHGDTQYF.

In its sample, this clone was seen a few times. CDR3 nucleotide sequence: TGTGCCAGCAGTCAGAGCTCAGGGGACACTGAAGCTTTCTTT. Amino acid sequence: CASSQSSGDTEAFF. The chain recombines TRBV6-5 with TRBJ1-1, with D tentatively TRBD1 (6 bases). Germline V lookup: CDR1 MNHEY, CDR2 SVGAGI. CDR3 length: 14 amino acids. The V gene lost 5 bases and the J gene lost 3 bases, with 13 bases spanning the gap.

The rearrangement links TRBV27 to TRBJ2-7; 10 bases agree with TRBD2. Germline V CDR1 and CDR2: MNHEY, SMNVEV (reference sequence). CDR3 length: 16 residues. The V and J ends lost 5 bases and 5 bases, in that order; junction bases with no gene match: 12. The CDR3 is CASSPRNSGRSNEQYF. In nucleotides, the CDR3 is TGTGCCAGCAGTCCTCGAAATAGCGGGAGGAGCAACGAGCAGTACTTC.